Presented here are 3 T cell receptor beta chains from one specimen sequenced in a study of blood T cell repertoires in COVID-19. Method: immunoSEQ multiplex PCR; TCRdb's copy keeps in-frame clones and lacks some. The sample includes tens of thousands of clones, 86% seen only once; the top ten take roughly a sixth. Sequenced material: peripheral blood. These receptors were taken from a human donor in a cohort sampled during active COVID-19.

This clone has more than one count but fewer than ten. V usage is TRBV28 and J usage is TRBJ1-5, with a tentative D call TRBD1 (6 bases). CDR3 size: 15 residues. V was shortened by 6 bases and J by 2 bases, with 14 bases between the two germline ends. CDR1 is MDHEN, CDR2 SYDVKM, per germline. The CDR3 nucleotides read TGTGCCAGCAGCCCTACAGGGATGGGCAATCAGCCCCAGCATTTT. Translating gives CASSPTGMGNQPQHF.

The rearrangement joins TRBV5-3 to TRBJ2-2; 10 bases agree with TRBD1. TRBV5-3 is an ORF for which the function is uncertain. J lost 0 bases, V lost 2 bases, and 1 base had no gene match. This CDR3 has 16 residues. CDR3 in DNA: TGTGCCAGAAGCTTTGGACAGGGGGCGAACACCGGGGAGCTGTTTTTT. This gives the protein CARSFGQGANTGELFF.

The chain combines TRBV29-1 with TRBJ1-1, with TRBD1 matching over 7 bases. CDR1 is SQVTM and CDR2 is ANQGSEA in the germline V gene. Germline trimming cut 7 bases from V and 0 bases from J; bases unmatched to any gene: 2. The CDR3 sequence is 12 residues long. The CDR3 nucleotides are TGCAGCGCGGGACAGTTGAACACTGAAGCTTTCTTT. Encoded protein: CSAGQLNTEAFF.